This entry lists 13 T cell receptor beta chains sequenced from one sample in a study of glioma-infiltrating T cells after dendritic cell vaccination. Sequencing used immunoSEQ multiplex PCR; TCRdb keeps in-frame clones, though not all of them. The sample holds 55,000 to 75,000 clones, approximately 81% seen once. The sequenced sample was blood, obtained before dendritic cell vaccination. These receptors all stem from a human donor with glioblastoma.

The chain has TRBV27 and TRBJ1-5, with unresolved D. V shed 4 bases and J shed 0 bases, with 7 bases lying between them. The CDR3 has 14 residues. Germline-derived CDR1 and CDR2 are MNHEY and SMNVEV (reference sequence). DNA for the CDR3: TGTGCCAGCAGTTCTCCCAGTAGCAATCAGCCCCAGCATTTT. This translates into CASSSPSSNQPQHF.

The count of this clone is one. The chain couples TRBV9 to TRBJ2-2, with TRBD2 as a possible D gene (6 bases). This CDR3 is 14 amino acids long. Germline V CDR1 and CDR2: SGDLS, YYNGEE. V lost 9 bases and J lost 0, with 12 bases in between. CDR3 bases: TGTGCCACCGCGGGACGGACGAACACCGGGGAGCTGTTTTTT. This sequence encodes CATAGRTNTGELFF.

Worth noting for this clone: This probably arose from a read error, given a far larger clone one base away. The V and J genes are TRBV14 and TRBJ1-6, with 7 bases that match TRBD1. Germline loops: CDR1 SGHDN, CDR2 FVKESK. The CDR3 spans 13 residues. With 4 bases clipped from V and 7 bases from J, the junction kept 1 base outside the gene matches. CDR3 bases: TGTGCCAGCAGCCTGACAGGGAATTCACCCCTCCACTTT. This encodes CASSLTGNSPLHF. Based on the CDR3 plus reference TRBV14 and TRBJ1-6, the full variable domain is EAGVTQFPSHSVIEKGQTVTLRCDPISGHDNLYWYRRVMGKEIKFLLHFVKESKQDESGMPNNRFLAERTGGTYSTLKVQPAELEDSGVYFCASSLTGNSPLHFGNGTRLTVT.

The chain couples TRBV5-1 to TRBJ1-5; maybe TRBD1 (5 bases). The germline V gene encodes CDR1 SGHRS and CDR2 YFSETQ. This CDR3 contains 16 residues. V was clipped by 4 bases and J by 7 bases, with 21 bases between them. CDR3 nucleotide sequence: TGCGCCAGCAGCAGACCGCTTGACACTCCAGGGCAGCCCCAGCATTTT. It encodes CASSRPLDTPGQPQHF.

The CDR3 reads CASSFDPADTQYF. The CDR3 coding sequence is TGTGCCAGCAGCTTCGATCCCGCGGATACGCAGTATTTT. The chain joins TRBV5-6 to TRBJ2-3, with D uncertain. The ends were cut back, 2 bases at V and 6 bases at J, with 10 bases in the middle. This CDR3 region has 13 residues. Germline lookup yields CDR1 SGHDT and CDR2 YYEEEE.

The chain links TRBV18 to TRBJ2-7, with D possibly matching TRBD2 (6 bases). Germline CDR1 reads KGHSH; CDR2 reads LQKENI. The CDR3 sequence is 18 residues long. Trimming pared 6 bases from V and 0 bases from J, leaving 24 bases between. The CDR3 is CASSLRGGRDGLSYEQYF. The CDR3 DNA follows: TGTGCCAGCTCTCTGAGGGGAGGCCGGGACGGCCTCTCCTACGAGCAGTACTTC.

This clone was recorded only once. The genes are TRBV5-4 and TRBJ1-2; D unresolved. CDR3 size: 14 residues. Germline values: CDR1 SGHNT, CDR2 YYREEE (reference sequence). V shed 4 bases and J shed 0 bases, with 10 bases lying between them. CDR3 residues: CASSPRITNYGYTF. The CDR3 coding sequence is TGTGCCAGCAGCCCCAGAATTACTAACTATGGCTACACCTTC. Using reference TRBV5-4 and TRBJ1-2 for the parts outside the CDR3, the full variable domain is ETGVTQSPTHLIKTRGQQVTLRCSSQSGHNTVSWYQQALGQGPQFIFQYYREEENGRGNFPPRFSGLQFPNYSSELNVNALELDDSALYLCASSPRITNYGYTFGSGTRLTVV.

V gene TRBV7-2 combines with J gene TRBJ2-1, with TRBD2 as a possible D gene (6 bases). Germline CDR1 reads SGHTA; CDR2 reads FQGNSA. There are 15 residues in the CDR3. Trimming left V 3 bases short and J 2 bases short, with 11 bases between. The CDR3 protein is CASSLSSGPYNEQFF. CDR3 coding DNA: TGTGCCAGCAGCTTGAGTAGCGGCCCCTACAATGAGCAGTTCTTC.

This clone was counted a few times. The V call is TRBV10-1, the J call TRBJ2-7, with D unresolved. Germline lookup yields CDR1 WNHNN and CDR2 SYGVQD (reference sequence). This CDR3 has 14 residues. Deletions cut 4 bases from V and 3 bases from J, with 13 bases between. The CDR3 sequence: CASSGQVPIYEQYF. The CDR3 DNA reads as TGCGCCAGCAGTGGCCAGGTCCCGATCTACGAGCAGTACTTC.

This CDR3 reads CASSPRIAGGLSYEQYF. CDR3 sequence (DNA): TGCGCCAGCAGCCCCCGCATAGCGGGAGGGCTCTCCTACGAGCAGTACTTC. The genes are TRBV4-1 and TRBJ2-7; TRBD2 matches at 11 bases. J lost 0 bases, V lost 4 bases, and 8 bases had no gene match. The CDR3 has 17 residues. The germline gives CDR1 MGHRA, CDR2 YSYEKL.

Here the CDR3 DNA reads TGTGCCAGTAGAATCACAGGGGAATGGGCAGATACGCAGTATTTT. This sequence encodes CASRITGEWADTQYF. The rearrangement links TRBV19 to TRBJ2-3; 7 bases are shared with TRBD1. Germline V gene data show CDR1 as LNHDA and CDR2 as SQIVND (reference sequence). J gave up 4 bases and V 6 bases, and 10 bases lay outside the gene matches. CDR3 length: 15 residues.

This sequence joins TRBV6-4 and TRBJ2-1, with 7 bases identical to TRBD1. Trimming cost V 4 bases and J 7 bases; bases outside gene matches: 7. The CDR3 length is 14 residues. Germline-derived CDR1 and CDR2 are MRHNA and SNTAGT. Written as DNA, the CDR3 is TGTGCCAGCAGTGCCACGACAGGGAGTAATGAGCAGTTCTTC. Amino acids: CASSATTGSNEQFF.

The rearrangement uses TRBV7-3 and TRBJ2-3, with 11 bases identical to TRBD2. The V gene's germline CDR1 is SGHTA and CDR2 FQGTGA. After removal of 3 bases from V and 4 bases from J, the junction contained 6 bases not matched to a gene. This CDR3 comprises 16 residues. The CDR3: CASSLTLAGVADTQYF. The CDR3 DNA reads TGTGCCAGCAGCTTGACACTAGCGGGGGTTGCAGATACGCAGTATTTT.